Each of the 4 T cell receptor beta chains below was sequenced from the same sample in a study of blood T cell repertoires in COVID-19. Produced via immunoSEQ multiplex PCR; TCRdb's table is partial and in-frame only. The table records about 140,000 clones, approximately 86% of them present only once. The sample taken for sequencing was peripheral blood. The receptors shown here come from a woman aged 60-70 years with acute or convalescent COVID-19.

This chain connects TRBV4-1 to TRBJ1-1; weak D call: TRBD1 (5 bases). The CDR3 has 13 residues. Between the trimmed V and J ends, which lost 11 bases and 1 base, there was a span of 14 bases. Germline assignment: CDR1 MGHRA and CDR2 YSYEKL. The CDR3 coding sequence is TGCGCCTCCTACGGGGGAGGGAACACTGAAGCTTTCTTT. It is translated as CASYGGGNTEAFF.

The chain employs TRBV4-3 and TRBJ1-5; 9 bases align to TRBD1. The junction had 9 bases not matched to a gene; V was cut back by 0 bases and J by 6 bases. This CDR3 is built from 17 residues. The germline CDR1 and CDR2 sequences are LGHNA and YSLEER. The CDR3 DNA follows: TGCGCCAGCAGCCAAGACGAGACAGGGGGAGTAGGTCAGCCCCAGCATTTT. This encodes CASSQDETGGVGQPQHF.

The chain uses TRBV5-1 and TRBJ1-4; 7 bases agree with TRBD1. This CDR3 region has 16 residues. V was clipped by 0 bases and J by 3 bases; unmatched bases: 5. Germline CDR1 is SGHRS and CDR2 is YFSETQ. Here the CDR3 reads CASSLEGTASNEKLFF. CDR3 DNA: TGCGCCAGCAGCTTGGAGGGGACAGCTTCTAATGAAAAACTGTTTTTT.

This clone was recorded only once. CDR3 sequence reads: CASSQDPGTAYEQYF. CDR3 DNA: TGTGCCAGCAGCCAAGATCCCGGGACAGCCTACGAGCAGTACTTC. V and J are TRBV3-1 (or the pseudogene TRBV3-2) and TRBJ2-7, with 7 bases aligning to TRBD1. The V gene end was trimmed by 0 bases and the J gene end by 2 bases; junction bases not matched to a gene: 4. The CDR3 length is 15 residues. CDR1 and CDR2 (germline): LGHDT, YNNKEL (reference sequence).